The 29 T cell receptor beta chains reported below all come from one sample, sequenced in a study of neoadjuvant nivolumab and ipilimumab in lung cancer. TCRdb's table, derived via immunoSEQ multiplex PCR, lists solely in-frame clones and lacks some. The repertoire has about 38,000 clones, roughly 89% of them found once; the top ten carry roughly 3.4%. This sample comprised peripheral blood, obtained before neoadjuvant nivolumab, alone or with ipilimumab. These receptors all come from an adult with non-small cell lung cancer.

V and J are TRBV7-2 and TRBJ2-3, with D possibly matching TRBD2 (5 bases). The CDR3 runs to 15 residues. Trimming shortened V by 1 base and J by 2 bases, and 10 bases separated the two germline ends. The germline gives CDR1 SGHTA, CDR2 FQGNSA. This chain's CDR3 is CASSLDGVFTDTQYF. The CDR3 DNA reads as TGTGCCAGCAGCTTAGACGGGGTCTTCACAGATACGCAGTATTTT.

The V gene is TRBV12-2, the J gene TRBJ2-3; the table calls TRBD2, which could not be checked here. TRBV12-2 corresponds to a pseudogene. The CDR3 runs 17 residues. The CDR3 region has the DNA TGTGCAAGTCGCTTAGTTCCCCTCGGGCGGGGTGCAGATACGCAGTATTTT. Residues: CASRLVPLGRGADTQYF.

V usage is TRBV20-1 and J usage is TRBJ2-1; no clear D. This CDR3 has 9 amino acids. Per germline, CDR1 DFQATT and CDR2 SNEGSKA (reference sequence). With 6 bases removed from V and 5 bases from J, the gap between germline ends came to 2 bases. CDR3 in amino acids: CSANNEQFF. For the CDR3, the DNA is TGCAGTGCCAACAATGAGCAGTTCTTC.

The chain links TRBV7-2 to TRBJ2-3; D ambiguous. Germline-derived CDR1 and CDR2 are SGHTA and FQGNSA. The CDR3 loop spans 15 amino acids. V lost 2 bases and J lost 1, with 10 bases in between. CDR3 region: CASSLWPPRTDTQYF. The CDR3 DNA reads TGTGCCAGCAGCTTATGGCCACCGCGCACAGATACGCAGTATTTT.

The chain carries TRBV5-5 and TRBJ2-2; 7 bases agree with TRBD1. Germline values: CDR1 SGHKS, CDR2 YYEKEE (reference sequence). There are 17 residues in the CDR3. The J segment lost 0 bases and the V segment lost 5 bases, leaving 10 bases of the junction unmatched. The CDR3: CASRAALGQSNTGELFF. The DNA for the CDR3 is TGTGCCAGCAGGGCAGCCCTGGGACAGTCGAACACCGGGGAGCTGTTTTTT.

The chain uses TRBV19 and TRBJ2-1, with D tentatively TRBD1 or TRBD2 (5 bases each). The V end lost 5 bases, the J end lost 0 bases, and 8 bases lay between the germline ends. This CDR3 region has 14 residues. Germline V gene data show CDR1 as LNHDA and CDR2 as SQIVND (reference sequence). The chain's CDR3 is CASSVGVSYNEQFF. The CDR3 DNA is TGTGCCAGTAGTGTGGGGGTCTCCTACAATGAGCAGTTCTTC. The complete variable domain, with remaining parts taken from reference TRBV19 and TRBJ2-1, reads DGGITQSPKYLFRKEGQNVTLSCEQNLNHDAMYWYRQDPGQGLRLIYYSQIVNDFQKGDIAEGYSVSREKKESFPLTVTSAQKNPTAFYLCASSVGVSYNEQFFGPGTRLTVL.

This clone was recorded a few times. The gene calls are TRBV5-4 and TRBJ2-5; weak D call: TRBD1 (6 bases). V lost 4 bases, J lost 1 base, and 8 bases lay in between. The CDR3 sequence is 13 residues long. CDR1 and CDR2 (germline): SGHNT, YYREEE (reference sequence). The CDR3 DNA sequence: TGTGCCAGCAGCGTACAGGGCCAAGAGACCCAGTACTTC. Encoded protein: CASSVQGQETQYF.

This clone appeared a few times. The V and J genes are TRBV2 and TRBJ2-1; D may be TRBD2 (6 bases). Trimming left V 8 bases short and J 6 bases short, with 8 bases between. The CDR3 is made up of 11 amino acids. Germline loops: CDR1 SNHLY, CDR2 FYNNEI. The CDR3 loop reads CASGDFNEQFF. The CDR3 region has the DNA TGTGCCAGCGGGGACTTCAATGAGCAGTTCTTC.

V gene TRBV19 combines with J gene TRBJ1-4; D is possibly TRBD1 (6 bases). The CDR3 loop spans 15 amino acids. V lost 5 bases to trimming and J lost 5 bases, with 15 bases between them. CDR1 is LNHDA, CDR2 SQIVND, per germline (reference sequence). This CDR3 reads CASSVPGQQNEKLFF. The CDR3 nucleotides are TGTGCCAGTAGTGTACCGGGACAACAAAATGAAAAACTGTTTTTT.

This rearrangement joins TRBV19 to TRBJ2-1, with a possible D match to TRBD2 (6 bases). The CDR3 is made up of 10 amino acids. CDR1 LNHDA and CDR2 SQIVND come from the germline V gene (reference sequence). Trimming removed 8 bases at V and 8 bases at J, with 7 bases between. The CDR3 nucleotides are TGTGCCAGTGGGACTCATGAGCAGTTCTTC. Translation: CASGTHEQFF. The whole variable domain, remainder taken from reference TRBV19 and TRBJ2-1, is DGGITQSPKYLFRKEGQNVTLSCEQNLNHDAMYWYRQDPGQGLRLIYYSQIVNDFQKGDIAEGYSVSREKKESFPLTVTSAQKNPTAFYLCASGTHEQFFGPGTRLTVL.

This clone was picked up one time. This sequence joins TRBV5-6 and TRBJ2-7; D may be TRBD1 (6 bases). The CDR3 sequence is 13 residues long. Germline assignment: CDR1 SGHDT and CDR2 YYEEEE. Trimming removed 4 bases from V and 5 bases from J, with 13 bases in between. CDR3 amino acids: CASSPGQSHEQYF. The CDR3 region has the DNA TGTGCCAGCAGCCCCGGACAGTCCCACGAGCAGTACTTC. Full variable domain (rest looked up from reference TRBV5-6 and TRBJ2-7): DAGVTQSPTHLIKTRGQQVTLRCSPKSGHDTVSWYQQALGQGPQFIFQYYEEEERQRGNFPDRFSGHQFPNYSSELNVNALLLGDSALYLCASSPGQSHEQYFGPGTRLTVT.

This chain links TRBV5-1 with TRBJ2-2; a possible D gene is TRBD1 (5 bases). Germline V CDR1 and CDR2: SGHRS, YFSETQ. The CDR3 totals 16 residues. Trimming removed 0 bases from V and 0 bases from J, with 9 bases in between. In nucleotides, the CDR3 is TGCGCCAGCAGCTTGGATTCAGGGTCGAACACCGGGGAGCTGTTTTTT. Amino acids: CASSLDSGSNTGELFF.

V usage is TRBV5-1 and J usage is TRBJ2-5, with D possibly called TRBD1 or TRBD2 (5 bases each). Between the trimmed V and J ends, which lost 3 bases and 4 bases, there was a span of 16 bases. Germline V CDR1 and CDR2: SGHRS, YFSETQ. The CDR3 length is 15 residues. The CDR3 reads CASSSLAQRGETQYF. The CDR3, as DNA: TGCGCCAGCAGCTCTTTAGCCCAGAGGGGAGAGACCCAGTACTTC.

The chain recombines TRBV5-1 with TRBJ2-5; a weak D match, TRBD1 (6 bases). V was shortened by 4 bases and J by 0 bases, with 13 bases between the two germline ends. Germline V gene sequence: CDR1 SGHRS, CDR2 YFSETQ. The CDR3 runs to 15 residues. CDR3 nucleotide sequence: TGCGCCAGCAGCCAGACAGGAGCCAACCAAGAGACCCAGTACTTC. As protein: CASSQTGANQETQYF.

The chain couples TRBV5-1 to TRBJ1-1, with D possibly TRBD1 on 5 matching bases. With 9 bases removed from V and 1 base from J, the gap between germline ends came to 19 bases. Per germline, CDR1 SGHRS and CDR2 YFSETQ. The CDR3 extends over 15 amino acids. The CDR3 sequence is CATRDGRLQNTEAFF. DNA of the CDR3: TGCGCCACCCGGGACGGCCGGCTCCAGAACACTGAAGCTTTCTTT.

The gene calls are TRBV13 and TRBJ2-7; weak D call: TRBD2 (6 bases). V gave up 5 bases and J gave up 7 bases, with 18 bases separating them. The CDR3 has 14 residues. Germline V gene lookup returns CDR1 PRHDT and CDR2 FYEKMQ (reference sequence). CDR3 sequence reads: CASSRGTRLGEQYF. CDR3 sequence (DNA): TGTGCCAGCAGCCGCGGGACGCGGCTGGGAGAGCAGTACTTC.

This clone was observed a single time. The chain joins TRBV30 to TRBJ1-2; D unresolved. CDR3 length: 11 amino acids. The germline CDR1 and CDR2 sequences are GTSNPN and SVGIG (reference sequence). Deletions cut 1 base from V and 4 bases from J, with 4 bases between. CDR3 sequence: CAWSGVYGYTF. In DNA form, the CDR3 reads TGTGCCTGGAGTGGGGTCTATGGCTACACCTTC.

The chain links TRBV7-3 to TRBJ1-2, with 7 bases aligning to TRBD1. V lost 3 bases, J lost 6 bases, and 1 base stayed unmatched. Germline CDR1 SGHTA, CDR2 FQGTGA. The CDR3 covers 12 residues. The DNA for the CDR3 is TGTGCCAGCAGCTTGACAGGGAATGGCTACACCTTC. Its protein product is CASSLTGNGYTF.

J is TRBJ2-1 and V is TRBV5-1, with 8 bases fitting TRBD2. Unmatched junction bases numbered 1, after V lost 6 bases and J lost 2 bases. The germline CDR1 and CDR2 sequences are SGHRS and YFSETQ. The length of the CDR3 is 13 residues. The CDR3 DNA sequence: TGCGCCAGCAAAGCGGGAGCCTACAATGAGCAGTTCTTC. Protein product: CASKAGAYNEQFF. Full variable domain (outside the CDR3, taken from reference TRBV5-1 and TRBJ2-1): KAGVTQTPRYLIKTRGQQVTLSCSPISGHRSVSWYQQTPGQGLQFLFEYFSETQRNKGNFPGRFSGRQFSNSRSEMNVSTLELGDSALYLCASKAGAYNEQFFGPGTRLTVL.

As DNA, the CDR3 is TGTGCCAGCAGCAGAGGACTAGCGGGAGGTGGAGAGACCCAGTACTTC. It is translated as CASSRGLAGGGETQYF. The chain uses TRBV7-9 and TRBJ2-5; 14 bases are a match to TRBD2. Per the germline V gene, CDR1 is SEHNR and CDR2 is FQNEAQ (reference sequence). V lost 5 bases and J lost 4; bases outside the gene matches: 6. The CDR3 runs 16 residues.

A single count supports this clone. The V gene is TRBV5-8, the J gene TRBJ2-7, with 10 bases lining up with TRBD1. Germline-derived CDR1 and CDR2 are SGHTS and YDEGEE. This CDR3 has 17 residues. With 3 bases clipped from V and 1 base from J, the junction kept 10 bases outside the gene matches. Here the CDR3 reads CASSWGKTGQGSYEQYF. The DNA of the CDR3 is TGTGCCAGCAGCTGGGGGAAGACGGGACAGGGGTCCTACGAGCAGTACTTC.

This chain connects TRBV7-8 to TRBJ1-1, with unresolved D. The V gene's germline CDR1 is SGHVS and CDR2 FQNEAQ. The CDR3 consists of 14 residues. Trimming pared 2 bases from V and 3 bases from J, leaving 10 bases between. The CDR3 protein is CASSLNRRDTEAFF. In nucleotides, the CDR3 is TGTGCCAGCAGCTTAAACAGAAGGGACACTGAAGCTTTCTTT. Combining the CDR3 with reference TRBV7-8 and TRBJ1-1 gives the whole variable domain GAGVSQSPRYKVAKRGQDVALRCDPISGHVSLFWYQQALGQGPEFLTYFQNEAQLDKSGLPSDRFFAERPEGSVSTLKIQRTQQEDSAVYLCASSLNRRDTEAFFGQGTRLTVV.

This chain uses TRBV7-9 with TRBJ2-3; D unresolved. This CDR3 is built from 14 residues. The V end lost 5 bases, the J end lost 4 bases, and 13 bases lay between the germline ends. Germline assignment: CDR1 SEHNR and CDR2 FQNEAQ (reference sequence). The CDR3 DNA follows: TGTGCCAGCAGCCCTTTGCCTAGGCCAGATACGCAGTATTTT. It encodes CASSPLPRPDTQYF.

V and J are TRBV5-1 and TRBJ2-1, with 11 bases identical to TRBD2. Losses at the gene ends were 0 bases for V and 8 bases for J; bases not matched to a gene: 13. From germline, CDR1 is SGHRS and CDR2 YFSETQ. The CDR3 spans 18 residues. CDR3 nucleotide sequence: TGCGCCAGCAGCTTGGCCGGTCTAGCGGGAGGCCTTGTTGATGAGCAGTTCTTC. It specifies CASSLAGLAGGLVDEQFF.

J is TRBJ1-2 and V is TRBV6-5; the match to TRBD1 covers 9 bases. Germline CDR1 and CDR2: MNHEY and SVGAGI. CDR3 length: 14 residues. Trimming removed 2 bases from V and 8 bases from J; junction bases left unmatched: 6. DNA of the CDR3: TGTGCCAGCAGTTACCAAACAGGGGGCAGGGGCTACACCTTC. Its translation: CASSYQTGGRGYTF.

V is TRBV19 and J is TRBJ1-5; D is possibly TRBD1 (5 bases). The CDR3 contains 12 residues. Per the germline V gene, CDR1 is LNHDA and CDR2 is SQIVND (reference sequence). Between the trimmed V and J ends, which lost 6 bases and 4 bases, there was a span of 7 bases. CDR3: CASSRQNQPQHF. The DNA for the CDR3 is TGTGCCAGTAGCCGACAGAATCAGCCCCAGCATTTT.

The chain carries TRBV30 and TRBJ2-6, with TRBD1 matching 7 bases. The CDR3 has 14 residues. V lost 8 bases, J lost 3 bases, and 7 bases stayed unmatched. Looked up from germline, CDR1 is GTSNPN and CDR2 is SVGIG (reference sequence). The CDR3 reads CASASGGGANVLTF. The DNA for the CDR3 is TGTGCCAGCGCCTCAGGGGGTGGGGCCAACGTCCTGACTTTC. Full variable domain (outside the CDR3, taken from reference TRBV30 and TRBJ2-6): SQTIHQWPATLVQPVGSPLSLECTVEGTSNPNLYWYRQAAGRGLQLLFYSVGIGQISSEVPQNLSASRPQDRQFILSSKKLLLSDSGFYLCASASGGGANVLTFGAGSRLTVL.

The rearrangement uses TRBV18 and TRBJ1-5; D might be TRBD1 (5 bases). The germline CDR1 and CDR2 sequences are KGHSH and LQKENI. V was pared by 0 bases and J by 6 bases, with 18 bases between. This CDR3 has 17 amino acids. CDR3: CASSPPRDGQLGQPQHF. The DNA of the CDR3 is TGTGCCAGCTCACCACCCCGGGACGGCCAATTGGGTCAGCCCCAGCATTTT.

CDR3 bases: TGTGCCAGCAGCTTAGAAACAGCTAAGCAGTACTTC. Its protein product is CASSLETAKQYF. The chain couples TRBV7-9 to TRBJ2-7; the D is unclear. Germline CDR1 SEHNR, CDR2 FQNEAQ (reference sequence). The ends were cut back, 1 base at V and 8 bases at J, with 9 bases in the middle. This CDR3 comprises 12 residues.